A selection of T cell receptor beta chains follows, all from one sample in a study of cytomegalovirus exposure and HLA in healthy donors. Some clones are missing from TCRdb's copy, which holds only in-frame ones; the method was immunoSEQ multiplex PCR. This sample contains tens of thousands of clones. The sequencing sample was made of PBMCs. These receptors were obtained from a man in his forties in good health and CMV-seropositive. Each CDR3 is given with its conserved first and last residue. The order of the fields is J gene, D gene, V gene, CDR3 protein, CDR3 DNA. A D gene is named only where the DNA matches it firmly.

>TRBJ2-7|-|TRBV11-3
CASSFTAGPNYEQYF
TGTGCCAGCAGCTTTACGGCGGGGCCCAACTACGAGCAGTACTTC
>TRBJ2-1|-|TRBV10-1
CASSDGAESSYNEQFF
TGCGCCAGCAGTGATGGTGCGGAGAGCTCCTACAATGAGCAGTTCTTC
>TRBJ2-1|TRBD2|TRBV4-1
CASSPRSSGREGEQFF
TGCGCCAGCAGCCCGAGGTCGAGCGGGAGGGAAGGGGAGCAGTTCTTC
>TRBJ2-1|-|TRBV21-1
CASSARDRYNEQFF
TGTGCCAGCAGCGCCCGGGACAGATACAATGAGCAGTTCTTC
>TRBJ2-7|-|TRBV7-2
CASSLGKTAYEQYF
TGTGCCAGCAGCTTAGGAAAGACAGCCTACGAGCAGTACTTC
>TRBJ2-5|-|TRBV5-1
CASSLIRGAEETQYF
TGCGCCAGCAGCTTGATCCGGGGAGCCGAAGAGACCCAGTACTTC
>TRBJ2-5|TRBD2|TRBV7-6
CASSPGLAGELGETQYF
TGTGCCAGCAGCCCGGGACTAGCGGGCGAGCTTGGAGAGACCCAGTACTTC
>TRBJ1-1|-|TRBV4-1
CASSPSTNTEAFF
TGCGCCAGCAGCCCTTCTACGAACACTGAAGCTTTCTTT
>TRBJ2-7|TRBD1|TRBV5-1
CASSPGGQGTYEQYF
TGCGCCAGCAGCCCGGGGGGACAGGGGACCTACGAGCAGTACTTC
>TRBJ2-1|TRBD1|TRBV15
CATSRIDRGNEQFF
TGTGCCACCAGCAGAATTGACAGGGGCAATGAGCAGTTCTTC
>TRBJ2-1|-|TRBV9
CASSALTGVRNEQFF
TGTGCCAGCAGCGCCCTAACGGGAGTAAGGAATGAGCAGTTCTTC
>TRBJ1-5|-|TRBV6-1
CASSEAGGGDNQPQHF
TGTGCCAGCAGTGAAGCGGGCGGGGGGGACAATCAGCCCCAGCATTTT
>TRBJ2-7|TRBD1|TRBV7-9
CASSLGRTGGSYEQYF
TGTGCCAGCAGCTTAGGGCGGACAGGGGGTTCCTACGAGCAGTACTTC